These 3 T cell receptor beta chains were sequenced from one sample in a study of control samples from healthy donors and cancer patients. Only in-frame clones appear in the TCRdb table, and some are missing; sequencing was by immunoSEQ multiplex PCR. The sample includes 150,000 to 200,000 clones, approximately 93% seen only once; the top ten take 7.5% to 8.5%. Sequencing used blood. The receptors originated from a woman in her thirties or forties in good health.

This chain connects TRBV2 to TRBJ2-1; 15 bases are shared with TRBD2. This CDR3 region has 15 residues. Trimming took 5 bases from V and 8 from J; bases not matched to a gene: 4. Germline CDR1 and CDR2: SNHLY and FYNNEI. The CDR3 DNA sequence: TGTGCCAGCAGTCCGGGACTAGCGGGGGGTGATGAGCAGTTCTTC. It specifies CASSPGLAGGDEQFF. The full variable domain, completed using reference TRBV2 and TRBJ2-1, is EPEVTQTPSHQVTQMGQEVILRCVPISNHLYFYWYRQILGQKVEFLVSFYNNEISEKSEIFDDQFSVERPDGSNFTLKIRSTKLEDSAMYFCASSPGLAGGDEQFFGPGTRLTVL.

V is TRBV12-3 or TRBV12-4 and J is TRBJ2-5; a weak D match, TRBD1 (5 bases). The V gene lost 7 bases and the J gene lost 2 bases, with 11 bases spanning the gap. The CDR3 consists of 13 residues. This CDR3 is CASTTDRQETQYF. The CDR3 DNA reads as TGTGCCAGCACCACCGACAGACAAGAGACCCAGTACTTC.

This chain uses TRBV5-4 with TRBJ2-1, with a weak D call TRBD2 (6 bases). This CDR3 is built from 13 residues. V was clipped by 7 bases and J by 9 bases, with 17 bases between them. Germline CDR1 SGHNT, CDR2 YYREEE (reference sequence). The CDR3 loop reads CASGKTGAGEQFF. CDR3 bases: TGTGCCAGCGGAAAGACGGGAGCCGGTGAGCAGTTCTTC.